This entry lists 3 T cell receptor beta chains sequenced from one sample in a study of T cell repertoires in cytomegalovirus infection. No cognate antigen is known for these TCRs. TCRdb reanalysed the reads using MiXCR and keeps one entry per CDR3 protein. Of about 470,000 distinct CDR3 sequences in the sample, more than 40% were seen once. The sequenced sample was cultured PBMCs, obtained from culture after CMV antigen stimulation. These TCRs come from a human donor in good health (CMV status not recorded). Some clones in this sample may be carry-over from other donors' samples.

This clonotype appeared a single time. The chain joins TRBV6-2 or TRBV6-3 to TRBJ2-1, with TRBD2 matching over 8 bases. Germline CDR1 and CDR2: MNHEY and SVGEGT. The CDR3 is made up of 16 amino acids. Trimming removed 1 base from V and 0 bases from J; junction bases left unmatched: 2. CDR3 loop: CASSYLSGSSYNEQFF. The CDR3 DNA follows: TGTGCCAGCAGTTACTTGAGCGGGAGCTCCTACAATGAGCAGTTCTTC.

This chain links TRBV12-3 or TRBV12-4 with TRBJ2-2; 7 bases fit TRBD1. The CDR3 extends over 14 amino acids. The V gene end was trimmed by 7 bases and the J gene end by 6 bases; junction bases not matched to a gene: 8. As DNA, the CDR3 is TGTGCCAGCAAAACAGGGGATCGGGCCGGGGAGCTGTTTTTT. Amino acid sequence: CASKTGDRAGELFF.

This clonotype was detected a few times. The chain has TRBV10-3 and TRBJ2-3; D perhaps matches TRBD1 (5 bases). V was clipped by 4 bases and J by 0 bases, with 14 bases between them. The germline CDR1 and CDR2 sequences are ENHRY and SYGVKD. The CDR3 totals 16 residues. The CDR3 region has the DNA TGTGCCATCAGTGGGGGCCGGCTGACTAGCACAGATACGCAGTATTTT. This sequence encodes CAISGGRLTSTDTQYF.